The rows below give T cell receptor beta chains drawn from one sample of a study of radiotherapy plus CTLA-4 blockade in lung cancer. Produced via immunoSEQ multiplex PCR; TCRdb's table is partial and in-frame only. The table shows 55,000 to 75,000 clones, with around 76% occurring only once. The source was peripheral blood, collected from a patient treated with radiotherapy plus ipilimumab. The receptor source for this set is a human donor with non-small cell lung cancer whose response to radiotherapy plus ipilimumab could not be evaluated. Some clones in this sample may be carry-over from other donors' samples. Each CDR3 is given with its conserved first and last residue. The D gene is left open where the match is weak. Clone size, where shown, is once, few, many, or a class for clones that have expanded.

j_call,v_call,d_call,clone_size,cdr3_aa,cdr3_nt
TRBJ2-4,TRBV28,TRBD2,-,CASRQRGLNIQYF,TGTGCCAGCAGACAGCGGGGGTTGAACATTCAGTACTTC
TRBJ1-3,TRBV6-5,-,-,CASSYGGSTGNTIYF,TGTGCCAGCAGTTACGGGGGGTCCACGGGAAACACCATATATTTT
TRBJ2-7,TRBV7-9,TRBD1,-,CASSESGQGYEQYF,TGTGCCAGCAGCGAAAGCGGACAGGGCTACGAGCAGTACTTC
TRBJ2-2,TRBV4-3,-,once,CASSQQGTGELFF,TGCGCCAGCAGCCAACAGGGAACCGGGGAGCTGTTTTTT
TRBJ2-5,TRBV6-5,TRBD1,-,CASSLRDRLQETQYF,TGTGCCAGCAGTCTTCGGGACAGGCTACAAGAGACCCAGTACTTC
TRBJ1-2,TRBV9,-,-,CASSVVALGGNYGYTF,TGTGCCAGCAGCGTAGTGGCCCTAGGCGGAAACTATGGCTACACCTTC
TRBJ1-1,TRBV4-1,-,-,CASRAGNMNTEAFF,TGCGCCAGCCGCGCGGGGAATATGAACACTGAAGCTTTCTTT
TRBJ2-1,TRBV4-1,TRBD1,-,CASSQEQLQGFDEQFF,TGCGCCAGCAGCCAAGAACAACTACAGGGGTTCGATGAGCAGTTCTTC
TRBJ1-6,TRBV7-9,-,few,CASSLGGQFGSPLHF,TGTGCCAGCAGCTTAGGGGGGCAGTTCGGTTCACCCCTCCACTTT
TRBJ2-1,TRBV4-1,-,few,CASSPQLEASNEQFF,TGCGCCAGCAGCCCCCAGCTAGAGGCGAGCAATGAGCAGTTCTTC
TRBJ2-7,TRBV5-4,-,-,CASSLVGVEGYEQYF,TGTGCCAGCAGCTTGGTTGGGGTGGAGGGCTACGAGCAGTACTTC
TRBJ1-2,TRBV6-5,TRBD1,-,CAGHRGADYGYTF,TGTGCCGGCCACAGGGGCGCAGACTATGGCTACACCTTC
TRBJ1-1,TRBV9,TRBD1,-,CASNSQGAGEAEAFF,TGTGCCAGCAACTCCCAGGGGGCGGGAGAAGCTGAAGCTTTCTTT
TRBJ2-5,TRBV4-2,TRBD2,-,CASSRGLAGETQYF,TGTGCCAGCAGCAGAGGACTAGCGGGTGAGACCCAGTACTTC
TRBJ1-2,TRBV5-5,TRBD1,-,CASSPGTGPYGYTF,TGTGCCAGCAGCCCCGGGACAGGGCCCTATGGCTACACCTTC
TRBJ2-2,TRBV6-4,-,-,CASSDNTAPGELFF,TGTGCCAGCAGTGATAACACCGCTCCCGGGGAGCTGTTTTTT
TRBJ1-1,TRBV11-2,-,once,CASSTTTGSTEAFF,TGTGCCAGCAGCACCACTACAGGGAGCACTGAAGCTTTCTTT
TRBJ2-4,TRBV27,TRBD1,-,CASRMDRVGKNIQYF,TGTGCCAGCAGGATGGACAGGGTCGGCAAAAACATTCAGTACTTC
TRBJ2-2,TRBV5-1,TRBD1,-,CASSLGQGEGSGELFF,TGCGCCAGCAGCCTCGGGCAGGGGGAAGGGTCCGGGGAGCTGTTTTTT
TRBJ1-1,TRBV5-4,TRBD1,-,CASSLDNRGAFF,TGTGCCAGCAGCTTGGATAACAGGGGCGCTTTCTTT
TRBJ2-1,TRBV27,TRBD2,-,CASSSFRLAGGPPDEQFF,TGTGCCAGCAGTTCCTTCCGACTAGCGGGGGGGCCCCCCGATGAGCAGTTCTTC
TRBJ1-2,TRBV5-1,-,-,CASSPTGTSRRDGYTF,TGCGCCAGCAGCCCAACCGGGACATCCCGACGGGATGGCTACACCTTC
TRBJ1-1,TRBV7-9,-,-,CASSPQTGNTEAFF,TGTGCCAGCAGCCCCCAAACGGGGAACACTGAAGCTTTCTTT
TRBJ2-3,TRBV6-1,-,-,CASSEWLGNTDTQYF,TGTGCCAGCAGTGAGTGGTTGGGCAATACAGATACGCAGTATTTT
TRBJ1-1,TRBV15,-,-,CATSRNPGAGVEAFF,TGTGCCACCAGCAGAAACCCGGGGGCGGGGGTTGAAGCTTTCTTT
TRBJ2-4,TRBV5-1,TRBD1,-,CASSRTGEDIQYF,TGCGCCAGCAGCCGGACAGGGGAAGACATTCAGTACTTC
TRBJ1-5,TRBV18,TRBD1,-,CASSGTGGDQPQHF,TGTGCCAGCTCCGGGACAGGGGGGGATCAGCCCCAGCATTTT
TRBJ1-3,TRBV6-9,TRBD1,-,CASSSQGDTSGNTIYF,TGTGCCAGCAGTTCGCAGGGGGACACCTCTGGAAACACCATATATTTT
TRBJ1-4,TRBV6-4,TRBD1,few,CASSDSTGFNEKLFF,TGTGCCAGCAGTGACTCGACAGGGTTTAATGAAAAACTGTTTTTT
TRBJ1-2,TRBV10-3,-,few,CAIMSGAGGYTF,TGTGCCATCATGAGCGGAGCGGGCGGCTACACCTTC
TRBJ1-6,TRBV6-1,-,-,CASSEQDWRNSPLHF,TGTGCCAGCAGTGAGCAGGATTGGAGGAATTCACCCCTCCACTTT
TRBJ1-1,TRBV6-1,-,-,CASSSERDTEAFF,TGTGCCAGCAGCTCCGAGAGGGACACTGAAGCTTTCTTT
TRBJ1-4,TRBV2,-,few,CASSGPQGGEKLFF,TGTGCCAGCAGTGGTCCCCAAGGGGGTGAAAAACTGTTTTTT
TRBJ2-2,TRBV9,-,-,CASSVATDGGELFF,TGTGCCAGCAGCGTAGCGACAGACGGCGGGGAGCTGTTTTTT
TRBJ2-5,TRBV5-1,-,-,CASSPYRQLQETQYF,TGCGCCAGCAGCCCTTATAGACAACTTCAAGAGACCCAGTACTTC
TRBJ2-7,TRBV18,TRBD1,-,CASSPGLPGQGGYEQYF,TGTGCCAGCTCACCCGGCTTACCGGGACAGGGGGGCTACGAGCAGTACTTC
TRBJ2-7,TRBV9,-,-,CASSVASNAGAYEQYF,TGTGCCAGCAGCGTAGCCTCGAATGCGGGGGCGTACGAGCAGTACTTC
TRBJ1-1,TRBV28,-,-,CASSLRGLGNTEAFF,TGTGCCAGCAGTTTACGGGGATTGGGAAACACTGAAGCTTTCTTT
TRBJ2-7,TRBV7-8,TRBD1,-,CASHAGTGVYEQYF,TGTGCCAGCCACGCCGGGACAGGGGTTTACGAGCAGTACTTC
TRBJ1-3,TRBV19,TRBD1,-,CASAQGVAGNTIYF,TGTGCCAGCGCGCAGGGGGTAGCTGGAAACACCATATATTTT
TRBJ1-5,TRBV15,-,-,CATSRERDQPQHF,TGTGCCACCAGCAGAGAGCGGGATCAGCCCCAGCATTTT
TRBJ1-2,TRBV20-1,-,-,CSARDVGGYTF,TGCAGTGCTAGAGATGTCGGTGGCTACACCTTC
TRBJ2-2,TRBV7-8,TRBD1,-,CASSFSGQGYTGELFF,TGTGCCAGCAGCTTTTCGGGACAGGGCTACACCGGGGAGCTGTTTTTT
TRBJ1-2,TRBV7-2,-,-,CASSLGPGQTSGGYTF,TGTGCCAGCAGCTTAGGGCCCGGACAGACCTCGGGCGGCTACACCTTC
TRBJ2-7,TRBV15,TRBD1,-,CATSRGAGGSSSYEQYF,TGTGCCACCAGCAGAGGGGCAGGGGGCTCTAGCTCCTACGAGCAGTACTTC
TRBJ1-3,TRBV5-5,-,few,CASSFSVQALSGNTIYF,TGTGCCAGCAGCTTTTCCGTGCAGGCACTCTCTGGAAACACCATATATTTT
TRBJ1-6,TRBV2,-,-,CASSTGLNSPLHF,TGTGCCAGCAGTACAGGCCTAAATTCACCCCTCCACTTT
TRBJ1-6,TRBV9,TRBD1,-,CASSVGPGGNNSPLHF,TGTGCCAGCAGCGTAGGGCCAGGGGGCAATAATTCACCCCTCCACTTT
TRBJ1-2,TRBV6-1,-,-,CASRGAMNNGYTF,TGTGCCAGCAGGGGAGCTATGAACAATGGCTACACCTTC
TRBJ2-7,TRBV10-3,-,-,CAISESGTGPGSSYEQYF,TGTGCCATCAGTGAGTCCGGAACCGGACCTGGGAGCTCCTACGAGCAGTACTTC
TRBJ2-7,TRBV30,-,-,CAWSALTGLRGEQYF,TGTGCCTGGAGCGCCTTAACAGGGTTGAGGGGAGAGCAGTACTTC
TRBJ2-5,TRBV29-1,TRBD2,-,CSVDHTSGGETQYF,TGCAGCGTTGACCATACTAGCGGGGGAGAGACCCAGTACTTC
TRBJ2-2,TRBV2,TRBD1,-,CASSAPTGGTGELFF,TGTGCCAGCAGTGCCCCGACAGGGGGCACCGGGGAGCTGTTTTTT
TRBJ2-6,TRBV25-1,-,-,CASSDPESGANVLTF,TGTGCCAGCAGTGATCCCGAGAGCGGGGCCAACGTCCTGACTTTC
TRBJ1-2,TRBV28,TRBD1,-,CASSQLQGARGNYGYTF,TGTGCCAGCAGTCAGTTGCAGGGGGCGAGGGGAAACTATGGCTACACCTTC
TRBJ2-1,TRBV7-2,TRBD2,-,CASSPSGGARSYNEQFF,TGTGCCAGCAGCCCTAGCGGGGGGGCGCGTTCCTACAATGAGCAGTTCTTC
TRBJ2-3,TRBV11-3,TRBD1,-,CASSPGTGEVTQYF,TGTGCCAGCAGCCCCGGGACAGGGGAAGTCACGCAGTATTTT
TRBJ1-2,TRBV28,-,-,CASRQANYGYTF,TGTGCCAGCCGACAGGCGAACTATGGCTACACCTTC